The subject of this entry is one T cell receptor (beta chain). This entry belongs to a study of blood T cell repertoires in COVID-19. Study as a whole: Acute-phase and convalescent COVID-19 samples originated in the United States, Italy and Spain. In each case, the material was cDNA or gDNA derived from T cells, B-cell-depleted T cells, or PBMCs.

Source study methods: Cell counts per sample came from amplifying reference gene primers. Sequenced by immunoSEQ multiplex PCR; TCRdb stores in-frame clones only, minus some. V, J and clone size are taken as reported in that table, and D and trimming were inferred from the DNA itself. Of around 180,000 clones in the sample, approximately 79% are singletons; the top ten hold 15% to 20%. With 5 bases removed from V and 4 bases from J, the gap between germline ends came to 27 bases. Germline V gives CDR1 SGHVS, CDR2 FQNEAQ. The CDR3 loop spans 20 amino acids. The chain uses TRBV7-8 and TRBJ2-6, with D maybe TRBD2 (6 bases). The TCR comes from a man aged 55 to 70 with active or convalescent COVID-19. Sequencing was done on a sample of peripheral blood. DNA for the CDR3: TGTGCCAGCAGCCTCAAGCCCCATAGCGGAGGGGAGTCGGGGGCCAACGTCCTGACTTTC. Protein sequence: CASSLKPHSGGESGANVLTF.